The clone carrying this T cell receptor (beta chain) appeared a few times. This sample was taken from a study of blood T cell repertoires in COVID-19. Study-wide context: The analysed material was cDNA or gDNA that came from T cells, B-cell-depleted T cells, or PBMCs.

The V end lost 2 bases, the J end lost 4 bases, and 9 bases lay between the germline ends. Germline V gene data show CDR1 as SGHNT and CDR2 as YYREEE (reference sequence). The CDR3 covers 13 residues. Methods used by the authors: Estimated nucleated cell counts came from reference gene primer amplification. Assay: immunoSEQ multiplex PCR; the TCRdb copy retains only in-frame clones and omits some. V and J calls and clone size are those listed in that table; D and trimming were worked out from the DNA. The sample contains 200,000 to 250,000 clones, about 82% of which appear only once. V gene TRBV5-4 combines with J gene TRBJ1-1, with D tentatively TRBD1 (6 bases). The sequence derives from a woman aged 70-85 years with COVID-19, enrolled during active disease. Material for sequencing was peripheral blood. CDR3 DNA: TGTGCCAGCAGCTTTATACAGGGCACTGAAGCTTTCTTT. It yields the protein CASSFIQGTEAFF. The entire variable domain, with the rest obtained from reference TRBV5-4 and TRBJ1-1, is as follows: ETGVTQSPTHLIKTRGQQVTLRCSSQSGHNTVSWYQQALGQGPQFIFQYYREEENGRGNFPPRFSGLQFPNYSSELNVNALELDDSALYLCASSFIQGTEAFFGQGTRLTVV.